Shown below are 30 T cell receptor beta chains from a single sample sequenced in a study of cytomegalovirus exposure and HLA in healthy donors. The PCR had 60 Vbeta and 13 Jbeta primers. Profiling relied on immunoSEQ multiplex PCR, and the TCRdb table lists in-frame clones only, not all of them. The table lists around 140,000 clones. The sequenced material came from PBMCs. These receptors were obtained from a woman in her thirties or forties in good health and CMV-seronegative.

The chain has TRBV19 and TRBJ1-1; TRBD1 might be the D (5 bases). CDR1 is LNHDA and CDR2 is SQIVND in the germline V gene (reference sequence). The CDR3 consists of 15 residues. Trimming left V 8 bases short and J 7 bases short, with 23 bases between. The chain's CDR3 is CASSQTLEGAGEAFF. DNA for the CDR3: TGTGCCAGTTCCCAAACCCTAGAAGGGGCCGGTGAAGCTTTCTTT.

The J gene is TRBJ1-2, the V gene TRBV6-6; 9 nucleotides line up with TRBD1. V lost 8 bases, J lost 8 bases, and 9 bases stayed unmatched. Germline CDR1 and CDR2: MNHNY and SVGAGI (reference sequence). CDR3 size: 13 residues. CDR3 region: CASLGQGRTGYTF. CDR3 bases: TGTGCCAGCCTGGGACAGGGTCGGACCGGCTACACCTTC.

V usage is TRBV5-6 and J usage is TRBJ2-7, with D possibly TRBD2 on 5 matching bases. V gave up 6 bases and J gave up 3 bases, with 19 bases separating them. This CDR3 has 15 residues. Looked up from germline, CDR1 is SGHDT and CDR2 is YYEEEE. For the CDR3, the DNA is TGTGCCAGCACCACGGTCGGCGCGAGGGTCTACGAGCAGTACTTC. The encoded protein is CASTTVGARVYEQYF.

The rearrangement links TRBV4-2 to TRBJ1-1, with TRBD1 matching over 11 bases. Per germline, CDR1 LGHNA and CDR2 YNFKEQ. CDR3 length: 16 residues. The J segment lost 6 bases and the V segment lost 0 bases, leaving 6 bases of the junction unmatched. In DNA, the CDR3 is TGTGCCAGCAGCCAAGATCCGGGACAGGGGGGGGCTGAAGCTTTCTTT. This sequence encodes CASSQDPGQGGAEAFF.

CDR3 residues: CASSLAGRDSNYGYTF. The CDR3 DNA reads TGTGCCAGCAGCTTAGCAGGCAGGGATTCTAACTATGGCTACACCTTC. The chain combines TRBV7-2 with TRBJ1-2; tentative D call: TRBD1 (5 bases). Per germline, CDR1 SGHTA and CDR2 FQGNSA. With 0 bases removed from V and 0 bases from J, the gap between germline ends came to 11 bases. The CDR3 consists of 16 residues.

V is TRBV7-2 and J is TRBJ1-6, with 7 bases lining up with TRBD1. The germline V gene encodes CDR1 SGHTA and CDR2 FQGNSA. V gave up 5 bases and J gave up 9 bases; unmatched junction bases: 10. This CDR3 region has 15 residues. CDR3 in amino acids: CASSPGTAGLSPLHF. In DNA, the CDR3 is TGTGCCAGCAGCCCCGGGACAGCCGGGCTTTCACCCCTCCACTTT.

The V and J genes are TRBV28 and TRBJ2-5; 8 bases map to TRBD2. V was pared by 8 bases and J by 5 bases, with 13 bases of the junction left unmatched. The CDR3 consists of 15 residues. Looked up from germline, CDR1 is MDHEN and CDR2 is SYDVKM. Written as DNA, the CDR3 is TGTGCCAGCGCTTTCACCGGGACTAGAGGCGAGACCCAGTACTTC. Translated, it gives CASAFTGTRGETQYF.

The chain has TRBV27 and TRBJ1-2; TRBD1 is a possible D gene (6 bases). Germline assignment: CDR1 MNHEY and CDR2 SMNVEV (reference sequence). Trimming took off 2 bases at V and 7 bases at J, with 11 bases between the two ends. The CDR3 consists of 13 residues. The CDR3 DNA reads TGTGCCAGCAGTTTACACAGGGCAATTGGCTACACCTTC. It translates to CASSLHRAIGYTF.

The rearrangement joins TRBV2 to TRBJ1-1, with a possible D match to TRBD1 (5 bases). This CDR3 has 15 amino acids. The V and J ends lost 7 bases and 6 bases respectively, with 21 bases between them. In germline, CDR1 is SNHLY, CDR2 FYNNEI. CDR3: CASNNHDGGWAEAFF. Written as DNA, the CDR3 is TGTGCCAGCAACAATCACGACGGGGGATGGGCTGAAGCTTTCTTT.

V is TRBV19 and J is TRBJ1-1; a weak D match, TRBD1 (5 bases). The CDR3 has 14 residues. Germline values: CDR1 LNHDA, CDR2 SQIVND (reference sequence). Trimming removed 9 bases at V and 4 bases at J, with 18 bases between. CDR3 in DNA: TGTGCCAGCCGGACATCATTAAGGGCCACTGAAGCTTTCTTT. Its translation: CASRTSLRATEAFF. Full variable domain (outside the CDR3, taken from reference TRBV19 and TRBJ1-1): DGGITQSPKYLFRKEGQNVTLSCEQNLNHDAMYWYRQDPGQGLRLIYYSQIVNDFQKGDIAEGYSVSREKKESFPLTVTSAQKNPTAFYLCASRTSLRATEAFFGQGTRLTVV.

The CDR3 sequence: CASSTRVQGATNEKLFF. Written as DNA, the CDR3 is TGTGCCAGCAGTACCAGGGTACAAGGGGCAACTAATGAAAAACTGTTTTTT. The chain couples TRBV27 to TRBJ1-4, with TRBD1 as a possible D gene (5 bases). Germline V gene sequence: CDR1 MNHEY, CDR2 SMNVEV (reference sequence). V was shortened by 5 bases and J by 0 bases, with 16 bases between the two germline ends. The CDR3 is made up of 17 amino acids.

The chain carries TRBV7-2 and TRBJ2-5; TRBD2 is a possible D gene (6 bases). Per germline, CDR1 SGHTA and CDR2 FQGNSA. Trimming took 5 bases from V and 4 from J, leaving 8 bases between them. The CDR3 consists of 12 residues. CDR3 bases: TGTGCCAGCAGCCGGGGAGGAGAGACCCAGTACTTC. Its protein product is CASSRGGETQYF.

The gene calls are TRBV5-1 and TRBJ2-7; D possibly corresponds to TRBD2 (5 bases). CDR1 is SGHRS and CDR2 is YFSETQ in the germline V gene. V was trimmed by 0 bases and J by 1 base, leaving 8 bases between them. The CDR3 is 14 residues long. The CDR3 nucleotides read TGCGCCAGCAGCTTGGCTGGGGAGTCCTACGAGCAGTACTTC. Translating gives CASSLAGESYEQYF.

The gene calls are TRBV27 and TRBJ2-3; 10 bases map to TRBD2. The CDR3 runs to 15 residues. Germline-derived CDR1 and CDR2 are MNHEY and SMNVEV (reference sequence). Losses at the gene ends were 2 bases for V and 1 base for J; bases not matched to a gene: 0. The CDR3 region has the DNA TGTGCCAGCAGTTTACTAGCGGGGGGCACAGATACGCAGTATTTT. This encodes CASSLLAGGTDTQYF.

The chain carries TRBV7-9 and TRBJ2-3, with TRBD2 identical over 8 bases. The length of the CDR3 is 15 residues. Germline lookup yields CDR1 SEHNR and CDR2 FQNEAQ (reference sequence). After removal of 4 bases from V and 1 base from J, the junction contained 4 bases not matched to a gene. CDR3 coding DNA: TGTGCCAGCAGCTCGGGACTAGTCGGCACAGATACGCAGTATTTT. This codes for CASSSGLVGTDTQYF.

The chain uses TRBV2 and TRBJ2-7, with 11 bases aligning to TRBD1. Germline assignment: CDR1 SNHLY and CDR2 FYNNEI. The CDR3 is 14 amino acids. Trimming took 3 bases from V and 6 from J; bases not matched to a gene: 4. The CDR3 nucleotides read TGTGCCAGCAGTGACCCGGACAGGGGGCTCGAGCAGTACTTC. Its translation: CASSDPDRGLEQYF. The variable domain in full, completed from reference TRBV2 and TRBJ2-7, reads EPEVTQTPSHQVTQMGQEVILRCVPISNHLYFYWYRQILGQKVEFLVSFYNNEISEKSEIFDDQFSVERPDGSNFTLKIRSTKLEDSAMYFCASSDPDRGLEQYFGPGTRLTVT.

The V and J genes are TRBV6-6 and TRBJ1-2; D perhaps matches TRBD1 (5 bases). The CDR3 spans 14 residues. CDR1 is MNHNY, CDR2 SVGAGI, per germline (reference sequence). V was clipped by 5 bases and J by 7 bases, with 17 bases between them. DNA of the CDR3: TGTGCCAGCAGTCCCCCTACAGGAATCCGTGGCTACACCTTC. This codes for CASSPPTGIRGYTF.

The rearrangement joins TRBV4-3 to TRBJ1-2; D unresolved. The V end was cut by 1 base, the J end by 4 bases, with 16 bases between. Germline-derived CDR1 and CDR2 are LGHNA and YSLEER. This CDR3 has 16 amino acids. CDR3 loop: CASSQVESRAGYGYTF. The CDR3 DNA is TGCGCCAGCAGCCAAGTAGAATCCAGAGCGGGCTATGGCTACACCTTC.

The rearrangement joins TRBV19 to TRBJ1-1; 7 bases agree with TRBD1. The CDR3 extends over 15 amino acids. Germline CDR1 is LNHDA and CDR2 is SQIVND (reference sequence). J lost 1 base, V lost 8 bases, and 10 bases had no gene match. The CDR3 reads CASLTRDSPNTEAFF. CDR3 in DNA: TGTGCCAGTCTGACAAGGGACAGTCCGAACACTGAAGCTTTCTTT.

The chain couples TRBV9 to TRBJ2-3, with D perhaps TRBD2 (6 bases). In germline, CDR1 is SGDLS, CDR2 YYNGEE. The CDR3 contains 14 residues. Trimming stripped 1 base from V and 4 bases from J, with 10 bases between. This CDR3 is CASSVLGEADTQYF. The CDR3 coding sequence is TGTGCCAGCAGCGTACTGGGGGAGGCAGATACGCAGTATTTT.

V and J are TRBV15 and TRBJ1-5, with a tentative D call TRBD1 (5 bases). The germline V gene has CDR1 LNHNV and CDR2 YYDKDF (reference sequence). This CDR3 spans 16 amino acids. V shed 4 bases and J shed 2 bases, with 15 bases lying between them. CDR3 sequence: CATSNFQGLGNQPQHF. CDR3 bases: TGTGCCACCAGCAATTTCCAGGGTTTGGGCAATCAGCCCCAGCATTTT.

The chain carries TRBV5-1 and TRBJ1-4; weak D call: TRBD1 (6 bases). The CDR3 extends over 14 amino acids. V lost 2 bases to trimming and J lost 5 bases, with 10 bases between them. Germline CDR1 is SGHRS and CDR2 is YFSETQ. CDR3 residues: CASSLGQYNEKLFF. In DNA form, the CDR3 reads TGCGCCAGCAGCTTAGGACAGTACAATGAAAAACTGTTTTTT.

The chain employs TRBV5-1 and TRBJ2-3; 8 bases map to TRBD2. CDR3 length equals 16 residues. From germline, CDR1 is SGHRS and CDR2 YFSETQ. V dropped 3 bases and J dropped 5; count of bases not matched to a gene: 11. This chain's CDR3 is CASSSEVAGYKDTQYF. In DNA, the CDR3 is TGCGCCAGCAGCTCGGAAGTAGCGGGGTATAAAGATACGCAGTATTTT.

This chain joins TRBV11-2 and TRBJ1-1; 10 bases agree with TRBD1. V dropped 3 bases and J dropped 6; count of bases not matched to a gene: 16. CDR3 length: 18 residues. Germline-derived CDR1 and CDR2 are SGHAT and FQNNGV. CDR3 DNA: TGTGCCAGCAGCTTCTCGGGGACGTTGACAGGGGGCATGGCTGAAGCTTTCTTT. It translates to CASSFSGTLTGGMAEAFF.

The genes are TRBV5-1 and TRBJ2-7; TRBD1 matches 7 bases. The ends lost 5 bases at V and 5 bases at J; junction bases unmatched: 4. Germline V lookup: CDR1 SGHRS, CDR2 YFSETQ. The CDR3 contains 12 residues. CDR3 DNA: TGCGCCAGCAGTCATGGGACAGACGAGCAGTACTTC. This sequence encodes CASSHGTDEQYF.

This rearrangement joins TRBV9 to TRBJ2-2; possibly TRBD1 for D (5 bases). The CDR3 spans 15 residues. Looked up from germline, CDR1 is SGDLS and CDR2 is YYNGEE. Between the trimmed V and J ends, which lost 2 bases and 6 bases, there was a span of 14 bases. CDR3 amino acids: CASSVGQGLAGELFF. As DNA, the CDR3 is TGTGCCAGCAGCGTTGGGCAGGGTCTGGCCGGGGAGCTGTTTTTT.

The chain joins TRBV5-1 to TRBJ1-2; 8 nucleotides match TRBD1. J gave up 4 bases and V 0 bases, and 2 bases lay outside the gene matches. The CDR3 loop spans 14 amino acids. Per the germline V gene, CDR1 is SGHRS and CDR2 is YFSETQ. CDR3 loop: CASSLDGQGYGYTF. CDR3 in DNA: TGCGCCAGCAGCTTGGATGGACAGGGCTATGGCTACACCTTC.

The V and J genes are TRBV5-1 and TRBJ2-7; 7 nucleotides agree with TRBD1. This CDR3 spans 14 amino acids. The germline CDR1 and CDR2 sequences are SGHRS and YFSETQ. Trimming removed 4 bases from V and 2 bases from J; junction bases left unmatched: 6. The CDR3 region is CASSPGGSPYEQYF. DNA for the CDR3: TGCGCCAGCAGCCCAGGGGGATCTCCCTACGAGCAGTACTTC.

This chain joins TRBV7-9 and TRBJ2-2; 7 bases are a match to TRBD1. The V segment lost 2 bases and the J segment 1 base; nucleotides outside the gene matches: 1. CDR1 and CDR2 from the germline V gene are SEHNR and FQNEAQ (reference sequence). The CDR3 extends over 15 amino acids. The CDR3 DNA follows: TGTGCCAGCAGCTTAAGGACAGGGAACACCGGGGAGCTGTTTTTT. It translates to CASSLRTGNTGELFF.

This sequence joins TRBV7-2 and TRBJ1-4, with 10 bases identical to TRBD1. Germline V gene sequence: CDR1 SGHTA, CDR2 FQGNSA. The CDR3 extends over 15 amino acids. The ends lost 5 bases at V and 5 bases at J; junction bases unmatched: 5. The CDR3 loop is CASSTQGQGNEKLFF. In DNA, the CDR3 is TGTGCCAGCAGCACTCAGGGACAGGGGAATGAAAAACTGTTTTTT.